A selection of T cell receptor beta chains follows, all from one sample in a study of siplizumab effects on memory and regulatory T cells. Using immunoSEQ multiplex PCR, the repertoire was profiled, and TCRdb retains in-frame clones only, with some absent. The sample lists more than 60,000 clones, roughly 93% occurring once. Sequenced sample: CD8+ T cells sorted from blood. These receptors came from a human donor in good health. CDR3s include the opening cysteine and the closing phenylalanine or tryptophan. Each record gives: clone size, D gene, J gene, V gene, CDR3 DNA, CDR3 protein. D genes are given only for firm matches. Size is stated for part of the rows, as once, few or many counts, or as a class when the clone is expanded.

size: .
D: .
J: TRBJ1-2
V: TRBV7-2
DNA: TGTGCCAGCAGCTTTCCGGGCCAGTTCTTCGGCTACACCTTC
CDR3: CASSFPGQFFGYTF

size: .
D: .
J: TRBJ1-4
V: TRBV19
DNA: TGTGCCAGTAGTCCTGGACCTCCAACTAATGAAAAACTGTTTTTT
CDR3: CASSPGPPTNEKLFF

size: .
D: .
J: TRBJ1-5
V: TRBV29-1
DNA: TGCAGCGTGGATCAGGGGAGCAATCAGCCCCAGCATTTT
CDR3: CSVDQGSNQPQHF

size: once
D: .
J: TRBJ1-2
V: TRBV9
DNA: TGTGCCAGTAGAGAGGGTCAGGGTAACTATGGCTACACCTTC
CDR3: CASREGQGNYGYTF

size: .
D: .
J: TRBJ1-5
V: TRBV18
DNA: TGTGCCAGCTCACCTCTGTGGGACACCGGACATTCAAATCAGCCCCAGCATTTT
CDR3: CASSPLWDTGHSNQPQHF

size: .
D: .
J: TRBJ1-2
V: TRBV5-5
DNA: TGTGCCAGCAGTACCGACCGGGGGACTAACTATGGCTACACCTTC
CDR3: CASSTDRGTNYGYTF

size: .
D: TRBD1
J: TRBJ2-2
V: TRBV13
DNA: TGTGCCAGCAGCTCCGCGGACAGGGGTAACACCGGGGAGCTGTTTTTT
CDR3: CASSSADRGNTGELFF

size: .
D: .
J: TRBJ1-1
V: TRBV5-4
DNA: TGTGCCAGCAGCCTCGGCTCGGGGGAAGGGATCACTGAAGCTTTCTTT
CDR3: CASSLGSGEGITEAFF

size: .
D: TRBD1
J: TRBJ1-2
V: TRBV19
DNA: TGTGCCAGTAGTATCGGCAGGGGGGAACCCTCTGCCTTC
CDR3: CASSIGRGEPSAF

size: .
D: TRBD1
J: TRBJ2-7
V: TRBV5-4
DNA: TGTGCCAGCAGCCCGGGACAGGCGGGGACCTACGAGCAGTACTTC
CDR3: CASSPGQAGTYEQYF

size: .
D: TRBD1
J: TRBJ2-7
V: TRBV19
DNA: TGTGCCAGTAGTATCAACCGACAGGGGACCTACGAGCAGTACTTC
CDR3: CASSINRQGTYEQYF

size: .
D: .
J: TRBJ2-7
V: TRBV29-1
DNA: TGCAGCGTCGCTACAGGGTTCGAGCAGTACTTC
CDR3: CSVATGFEQYF

size: .
D: .
J: TRBJ1-4
V: TRBV7-9
DNA: TGTGCCAGCAGCTCCGATCGTCCAGAGGCTAATGAAAAACTGTTTTTT
CDR3: CASSSDRPEANEKLFF

size: .
D: .
J: TRBJ1-2
V: TRBV5-4
DNA: TGTGCCAGCAGCCCCATGACGGGACCCGTCTATGGCTACACCTTC
CDR3: CASSPMTGPVYGYTF

size: .
D: TRBD1
J: TRBJ2-7
V: TRBV28
DNA: TGTGCCAGCAGTAGGGACAGTTACGAGCAGTACTTC
CDR3: CASSRDSYEQYF